This TCR beta chain was recovered during a study of cytomegalovirus exposure and HLA in healthy donors. Across the whole study: It was reported in a later analysis that the same platform had been used for the roughly 130 validation repertoires as for the approximately 700 first-cohort repertoires.

Note on this clone: Its antigen is unidentified.

Overall study findings and caveats: It was 150 to 200 TCR beta chains that were listed as cytomegalovirus-associated.

Only in-frame clones appear in the TCRdb table, and some are missing; sequencing was by immunoSEQ multiplex PCR. The table has about 130,000 clones, roughly 95% seen once. The CDR3 totals 15 residues. Germline V gene sequence: CDR1 LNHNV, CDR2 YYDKDF (reference sequence). The V segment lost 0 bases and the J segment 8 bases; nucleotides outside the gene matches: 8. Sequences were obtained from PBMCs. The V gene is TRBV15, the J gene TRBJ1-2; 8 bases map to TRBD1. The sequence was obtained from a man aged 18 to 30 in good health and CMV-seronegative. CDR3 loop: CATSREDSGGGGYTF. The CDR3 DNA reads TGTGCCACCAGCAGAGAGGATTCAGGGGGCGGCGGCTACACCTTC. The variable domain in full, completed from reference TRBV15 and TRBJ1-2, reads DAMVIQNPRYQVTQFGKPVTLSCSQTLNHNVMYWYQQKSSQAPKLLFHYYDKDFNNEADTPDNFQSRRPNTSFCFLDIRSPGLGDTAMYLCATSREDSGGGGYTFGSGTRLTVV.